Shown below are 7 T cell receptor beta chains from a single sample sequenced in a study of cytomegalovirus exposure and HLA in healthy donors. The PCR was carried out with 60 Vbeta primers and 13 Jbeta primers. Produced via immunoSEQ multiplex PCR; TCRdb's table is partial and in-frame only. The data hold some 120,000 clones, with roughly 70% observed a single time. Sequences were obtained from PBMCs. These receptors came from a man between 25 and 39 years old in good health and CMV-seronegative.

This chain links TRBV4-1 with TRBJ1-3; D possibly corresponds to TRBD1 (5 bases). V was clipped by 4 bases and J by 4 bases, with 17 bases between them. The length of the CDR3 is 16 residues. CDR1 and CDR2 from the germline V gene are MGHRA and YSYEKL. The CDR3 sequence: CASSRVQGGRGNTIYF. The CDR3 DNA reads TGCGCCAGCAGCCGAGTCCAGGGAGGTAGAGGAAACACCATATATTTT.

The CDR3 reads CASSLLTLNTEAFF. The CDR3 bases are TGTGCCAGCAGCTTACTTACACTGAACACTGAAGCTTTCTTT. The V and J genes are TRBV11-2 and TRBJ1-1; the D is unclear. The V gene lost 2 bases and the J gene lost 0 bases, with 7 bases spanning the gap. The CDR3 spans 14 residues. Germline CDR1 SGHAT, CDR2 FQNNGV.

The chain couples TRBV19 to TRBJ1-1; 8 bases align to TRBD1. Germline V CDR1 and CDR2: LNHDA, SQIVND (reference sequence). The ends lost 2 bases at V and 1 base at J; junction bases unmatched: 3. CDR3 length: 15 residues. The CDR3 is CASSIIGTGNTEAFF. The CDR3 bases are TGTGCCAGTAGTATAATAGGGACAGGGAACACTGAAGCTTTCTTT.

The chain is built from TRBV2 and TRBJ2-3, with D maybe TRBD2 (5 bases). With 1 base removed from V and 3 bases from J, the gap between germline ends came to 17 bases. This CDR3 contains 17 residues. Per germline, CDR1 SNHLY and CDR2 FYNNEI. The CDR3 region is CASSEDSGMRITDTQYF. The CDR3 DNA reads TGTGCCAGCAGTGAAGATTCGGGGATGCGGATTACAGATACGCAGTATTTT. Supplemented by reference TRBV2 and TRBJ2-3, the full variable domain reads EPEVTQTPSHQVTQMGQEVILRCVPISNHLYFYWYRQILGQKVEFLVSFYNNEISEKSEIFDDQFSVERPDGSNFTLKIRSTKLEDSAMYFCASSEDSGMRITDTQYFGPGTRLTVL.

This chain connects TRBV5-1 to TRBJ1-6, with 9 nucleotides matching TRBD1. This CDR3 contains 15 residues. V lost 4 bases and J lost 10; bases outside the gene matches: 9. Per germline, CDR1 SGHRS and CDR2 YFSETQ. Written as DNA, the CDR3 is TGCGCCAGCAGCCCCCGGACAGGGGAACGATCACCCCTCCACTTT. Protein: CASSPRTGERSPLHF.

The chain recombines TRBV9 with TRBJ2-7; maybe TRBD2 (5 bases). With 3 bases removed from V and 0 bases from J, the gap between germline ends came to 16 bases. There are 16 residues in the CDR3. The V gene's germline CDR1 is SGDLS and CDR2 YYNGEE. The CDR3 region has the DNA TGTGCCAGCAGCGAGACCCTTTGGGAGTCCTCCTACGAGCAGTACTTC. The encoded protein is CASSETLWESSYEQYF. Together with reference TRBV9 and TRBJ2-7, the CDR3 gives the full variable domain: DSGVTQTPKHLITATGQRVTLRCSPRSGDLSVYWYQQSLDQGLQFLIQYYNGEERAKGNILERFSAQQFPDLHSELNLSSLELGDSALYFCASSETLWESSYEQYFGPGTRLTVT.

The chain is built from TRBV28 and TRBJ2-3, with D tentatively TRBD2 (5 bases). The CDR3 consists of 16 residues. Germline-derived CDR1 and CDR2 are MDHEN and SYDVKM. Trimming removed 5 bases from V and 5 bases from J, with 20 bases in between. CDR3 nucleotide sequence: TGTGCCAGCAGTCCTCCGGTGGCACAACGGGGAGATACGCAGTATTTT. It specifies CASSPPVAQRGDTQYF.